This TCR beta chain was captured in a study of blood T cells in healthy people across ages. Together with a sample-barcoded 5' primer, a J-beta primer mix was included in a second PCR lasting roughly 7 to 11 cycles. TCRdb reprocessed the 5' RACE reads via MiXCR and lists one record per CDR3 protein. There are 600,000 to 850,000 distinct CDR3 sequences in the sample; approximately 43% occur only once, and 20% to 25% lies in the top ten. This clonotype occurred a few times. Deletions cut 9 bases from V and 8 bases from J, with 9 bases between. The length of the CDR3 is 10 residues. Germline loops: CDR1 SGDLS, CDR2 YYNGEE.

This receptor was identified in a woman between 55 and 75 years old in good health. The sequenced sample was blood. The rearrangement uses TRBV9 and TRBJ2-1, with TRBD2 as a possible D gene (6 bases). The DNA of the CDR3 is TGTGCCACCGGCGGGGATGAGCAGTTCTTC. This translates into CATGGDEQFF.